Listed here is a single T cell receptor beta chain. Just one base apart from a much larger clone, this may be a read error. Other DNA sequences in the sample encode the same CDR3. Libraries were prepared by immunoSEQ multiplex PCR; TCRdb keeps only in-frame clonotypes and omits some of them. Of 120,000 or so clones listed, 85% to 90% were seen once; the top ten hold about 7%. The data were obtained in a study of blood T cell repertoires in COVID-19. The TCR was taken from an elderly man with active or convalescent COVID-19. The sample comprised peripheral blood.

The CDR3 is CASSQGASPLHF. The CDR3 DNA reads as TGTGCCAGCAGCCAAGGGGCTTCACCCCTCCACTTT. V usage is TRBV3-1 (or the pseudogene TRBV3-2) and J usage is TRBJ1-6; D is unclear. Trimming stripped 1 base from V and 9 bases from J, with 4 bases between. CDR1 and CDR2 (germline): LGHDT, YNNKEL (reference sequence). The CDR3 runs to 12 residues.